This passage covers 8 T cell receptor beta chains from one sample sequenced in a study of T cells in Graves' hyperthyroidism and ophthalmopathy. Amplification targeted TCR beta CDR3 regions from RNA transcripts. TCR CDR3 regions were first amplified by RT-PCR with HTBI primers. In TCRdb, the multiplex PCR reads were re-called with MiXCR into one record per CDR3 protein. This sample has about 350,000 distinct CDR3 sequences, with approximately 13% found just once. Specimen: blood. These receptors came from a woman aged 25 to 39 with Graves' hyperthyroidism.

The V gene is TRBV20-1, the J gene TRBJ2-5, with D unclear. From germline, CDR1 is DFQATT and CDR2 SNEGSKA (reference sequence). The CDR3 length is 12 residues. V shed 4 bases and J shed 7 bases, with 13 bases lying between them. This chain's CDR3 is CSATSPLGTQYF. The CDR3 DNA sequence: TGCAGTGCTACCAGCCCCCTAGGGACCCAGTACTTC.

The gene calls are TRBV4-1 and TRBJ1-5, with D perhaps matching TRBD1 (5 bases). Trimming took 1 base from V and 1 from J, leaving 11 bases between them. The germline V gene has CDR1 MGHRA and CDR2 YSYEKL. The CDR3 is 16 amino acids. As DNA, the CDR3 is TGCGCCAGCAGCCAAGCCGGGACGGGGAGCAATCAGCCCCAGCATTTT. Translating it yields CASSQAGTGSNQPQHF.

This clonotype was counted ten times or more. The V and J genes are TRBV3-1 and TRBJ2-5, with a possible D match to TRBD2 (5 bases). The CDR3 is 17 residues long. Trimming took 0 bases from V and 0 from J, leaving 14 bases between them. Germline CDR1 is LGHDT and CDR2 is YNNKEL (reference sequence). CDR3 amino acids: CASSQEMMREYQETQYF. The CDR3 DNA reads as TGTGCCAGCAGCCAAGAAATGATGAGGGAGTACCAAGAGACCCAGTACTTC.

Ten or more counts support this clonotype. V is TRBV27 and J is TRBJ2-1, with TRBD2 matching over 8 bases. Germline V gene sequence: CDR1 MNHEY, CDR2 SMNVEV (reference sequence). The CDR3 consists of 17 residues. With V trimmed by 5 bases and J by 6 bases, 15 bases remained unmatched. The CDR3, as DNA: TGTGCCAGCAGTCACCTCCCTGTGCGGGAGGCCTTCAATGAGCAGTTCTTC. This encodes CASSHLPVREAFNEQFF.

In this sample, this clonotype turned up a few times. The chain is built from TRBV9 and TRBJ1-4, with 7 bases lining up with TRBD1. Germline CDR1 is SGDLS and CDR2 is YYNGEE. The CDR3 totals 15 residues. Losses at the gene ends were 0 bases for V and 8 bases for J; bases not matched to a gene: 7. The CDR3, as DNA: TGTGCCAGCAGCGTAGAGGGGGCTATTGGGGAAAAACTGTTTTTT. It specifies CASSVEGAIGEKLFF.

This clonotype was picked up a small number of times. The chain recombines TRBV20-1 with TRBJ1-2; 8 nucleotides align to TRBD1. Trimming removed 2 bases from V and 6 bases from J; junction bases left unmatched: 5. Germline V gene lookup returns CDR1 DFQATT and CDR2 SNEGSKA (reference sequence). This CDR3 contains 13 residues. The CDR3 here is CSARRSGQDGYTF. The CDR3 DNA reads TGCAGTGCTAGAAGGTCGGGACAGGATGGCTACACCTTC.

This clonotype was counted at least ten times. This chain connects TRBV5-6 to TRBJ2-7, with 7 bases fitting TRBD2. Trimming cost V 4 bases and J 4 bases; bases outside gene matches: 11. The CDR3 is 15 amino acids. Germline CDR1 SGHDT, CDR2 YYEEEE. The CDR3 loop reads CASSPPAGEGYEQYF. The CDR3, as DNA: TGTGCCAGCAGCCCCCCGGCGGGGGAGGGATACGAGCAGTACTTC. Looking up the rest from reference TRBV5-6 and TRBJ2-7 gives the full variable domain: DAGVTQSPTHLIKTRGQQVTLRCSPKSGHDTVSWYQQALGQGPQFIFQYYEEEERQRGNFPDRFSGHQFPNYSSELNVNALLLGDSALYLCASSPPAGEGYEQYFGPGTRLTVT.

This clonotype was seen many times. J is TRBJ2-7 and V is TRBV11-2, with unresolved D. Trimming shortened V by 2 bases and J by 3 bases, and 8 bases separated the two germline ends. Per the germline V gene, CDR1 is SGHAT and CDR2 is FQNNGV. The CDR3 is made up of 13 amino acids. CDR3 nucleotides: TGTGCCAGCAGCTTAACTCCCGGCTACGAGCAGTACTTC. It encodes CASSLTPGYEQYF.